A single sample gave rise to the 22 T cell receptor beta chains below, sequenced in a study of prognosis after radiotherapy for stage I lung cancer (dated by TCRdb to the early 2020s). Instrument on record: Illumina HiSeq 3000. Two rounds of multiplex PCR on genomic DNA were used to amplify the TCR beta CDR3 region. The first PCR round used primers specific to each TRBV and TRBJ gene, and the primer sequences were filed in Chinese patent CN105087789A. The public reads were quality trimmed at Q25 with fastp and then assembled into clones with MiXCR by TCRdb, keeping productive beta chains. Under each unique CDR3 protein, matching rows form one entry showing the most common genes and DNA. The sample records some 28,000 distinct CDR3 sequences, approximately 31% of which are singletons. The ten largest account for 12% of the sample. This specimen was PBMCs, taken before or after stereotactic body radiation therapy (not recorded which). These receptors were taken from a donor aged 50 or older with non-small cell lung cancer.

A word on this clonotype: At one end, the junction sequence differs from germline, possibly due to a read error. The chain employs TRBV2 and TRBJ2-3; 9 nucleotides match TRBD1. Germline assignment: CDR1 SNHLY and CDR2 FYNNEI. The CDR3 sequence is 16 residues long. CDR3 nucleotides: TGCGCCAGCAGTGAACGGGACAGGGCGGACAAAGATACGCAGTATTTT. It codes for CASSERDRADKDTQYF.

In nucleotides, the CDR3 is TGTGCCAGCAGTGAACTAGCGGGAACAAATAAGCAGTTCTTC. Its translation is CASSELAGTNKQFF. V is TRBV2 and J is TRBJ2-1; TRBD2 matches at 9 bases. The V segment lost 2 bases and the J segment 11 bases; nucleotides outside the gene matches: 7. Germline V gene sequence: CDR1 SNHLY, CDR2 FYNNEI. The CDR3 consists of 14 residues.

This clonotype was seen repeatedly, ten times or more. The genes are TRBV5-4 and TRBJ2-7; D gene uncertain. The CDR3 contains 13 residues. Between the trimmed V and J ends, which lost 4 bases and 7 bases, there was a span of 15 bases. The germline CDR1 and CDR2 sequences are SGHNT and YYREEE (reference sequence). The CDR3 bases are TGTGCCAGCAGCCCTTGGCTCCTTGCGGAGCAGTACTTC. Protein: CASSPWLLAEQYF.

This clonotype has ten or more counts. The chain employs TRBV28 and TRBJ1-4, with a possible D match to TRBD1 (5 bases). V gave up 1 base and J gave up 8 bases, with 11 bases separating them. Germline CDR1 is MDHEN and CDR2 is SYDVKM. The CDR3 totals 14 residues. The CDR3 DNA reads as TGTGCCAGCAGTTTATCAGGGATTCGAGAAAAACTGTTTTTT. This codes for CASSLSGIREKLFF.

V is TRBV12-3 or TRBV12-4 and J is TRBJ2-1; no reliable D call. The CDR3 extends over 16 amino acids. V lost 8 bases, J lost 0 bases, and 17 bases lay in between. The CDR3 region is CASQQAGASSYNEQFF. In nucleotides, the CDR3 is TGTGCCAGCCAACAAGCTGGAGCCAGCTCCTACAATGAGCAGTTCTTC.

Remarks on this clonotype: A much larger clone sits a single nucleotide away, making a read error possible. The chain uses TRBV6-1 and TRBJ2-7; 7 bases agree with TRBD1. The CDR3 covers 14 residues. Germline V gene data show CDR1 as MNHNS and CDR2 as SASEGT. CDR3 in DNA: TGTTCCAGCAGATTCCGGGACAGAAACTACGAGCAGTACTTC. Encoded protein: CSSRFRDRNYEQYF.

This clonotype was counted ten times or more. The chain combines TRBV5-1 with TRBJ2-7, with D perhaps TRBD1 (5 bases). Germline assignment: CDR1 SGHRS and CDR2 YFSETQ. The CDR3 extends over 15 amino acids. Trimming shortened V by 0 bases and J by 4 bases, and 14 bases separated the two germline ends. The CDR3 is CASSLAPGQIYEQYF. Here the CDR3 DNA reads TGCGCCAGCAGCTTGGCCCCTGGACAAATTTACGAGCAGTACTTC.

V is TRBV5-1 and J is TRBJ2-2; 12 positions match TRBD2. CDR1 and CDR2 (germline): SGHRS, YFSETQ. The CDR3 has 17 residues. The junction had 11 bases not matched to a gene; V was cut back by 4 bases and J by 7 bases. Here the CDR3 reads CASSPLAGGLKNGELFF. DNA of the CDR3: TGCGCCAGCAGCCCACTAGCGGGGGGCTTGAAAAACGGGGAGCTGTTTTTT.

There are many counts of this clonotype. The chain is built from TRBV5-1 and TRBJ2-1; 7 bases are shared with TRBD1. V lost 10 bases and J lost 3; bases outside the gene matches: 10. The CDR3 is 14 residues long. The germline V gene has CDR1 SGHRS and CDR2 YFSETQ. Written as DNA, the CDR3 is TGCGCCTGCACGGGTGGGACAGACTACAATGAGCAGTTCTTC. It specifies CACTGGTDYNEQFF.

The chain links TRBV27 to TRBJ1-2; a weak D match, TRBD1 (5 bases). There are 12 residues in the CDR3. The V gene's germline CDR1 is MNHEY and CDR2 SMNVEV (reference sequence). Trimming cost V 11 bases and J 1 base, with 11 bases left between them. CDR3 amino acids: CASRGVNYGYTF. The CDR3, as DNA: TGTGCCTCAAGAGGGGTTAACTATGGCTACACCTTC.

This clonotype was seen ten or more times. This rearrangement joins TRBV18 to TRBJ1-2; D possibly corresponds to TRBD1 (5 bases). The CDR3 totals 13 residues. Trimming pared 6 bases from V and 3 bases from J, leaving 11 bases between. Germline V gene sequence: CDR1 KGHSH, CDR2 LQKENI. Here the CDR3 DNA reads TGTGCCAGCTCCCCATCGACAGACTATGGCTACACCTTC. This sequence encodes CASSPSTDYGYTF.

This clonotype was counted at least ten times. The chain uses TRBV2 and TRBJ1-4; 7 nucleotides align to TRBD1. The CDR3 is made up of 15 amino acids. The germline gives CDR1 SNHLY, CDR2 FYNNEI. Germline trimming cut 5 bases from V and 8 bases from J; bases unmatched to any gene: 11. The CDR3 loop reads CASSLQGRVGEKLFF. The CDR3 region has the DNA TGTGCCAGCAGTTTACAGGGGCGAGTAGGAGAAAAACTGTTTTTT.

The rearrangement uses TRBV6-2 or TRBV6-3 and TRBJ1-3, with unresolved D. Trimming shortened V by 5 bases and J by 8 bases, and 16 bases separated the two germline ends. This CDR3 region has 14 residues. Per the germline V gene, CDR1 is MNHEY and CDR2 is SVGEGT. CDR3 region: CASSPTTLKDTIYF. CDR3 nucleotides: TGTGCCAGCAGTCCCACGACATTGAAGGACACCATATATTTT.

On this clonotype: A much larger clone sits a single nucleotide away, making a read error possible. The CDR3 loop is CASSAKDSRAQFF. DNA for the CDR3: TGTGCCAGCAGCGCCAAGGACAGCCGCGCGCAGTTCTTC. The J gene is TRBJ2-1, the V gene TRBV6-1; TRBD1 is a possible D gene (6 bases). V gave up 6 bases and J gave up 12 bases, with 18 bases separating them. The CDR3 contains 13 residues. Germline-derived CDR1 and CDR2 are MNHNS and SASEGT.

Concerning this clonotype: This likely came from a read error, as a far larger clone is one base away. The chain couples TRBV27 to TRBJ2-1; D gene uncertain. This CDR3 has 16 residues. Germline lookup yields CDR1 MNHEY and CDR2 SMNVEV (reference sequence). The V gene lost 0 bases and the J gene lost 10 bases, with 19 bases spanning the gap. DNA of the CDR3: TGTGCCAGCAGTTTATCGTGGCAGATCCCTCTCTACGAGCAGTTCTTC. Translating gives CASSLSWQIPLYEQFF.

At least ten counts were recorded for this clonotype. The V gene is TRBV4-1, the J gene TRBJ2-7; D unclear. Between the trimmed V and J ends, which lost 4 bases and 2 bases, there was a span of 12 bases. This CDR3 region has 14 residues. From germline, CDR1 is MGHRA and CDR2 YSYEKL. Written as DNA, the CDR3 is TGCGCCAGCAGCCTCTCGGTAGGTCCCTACGAGCAGTACTTC. Translating gives CASSLSVGPYEQYF.

Regarding this clonotype: A much larger clone sits a single nucleotide away, making a read error possible. This sequence joins TRBV7-8 and TRBJ2-5; 9 bases fit TRBD2. After removal of 3 bases from V and 5 bases from J, the junction contained 7 bases not matched to a gene. This CDR3 comprises 15 residues. Per the germline V gene, CDR1 is SGHVS and CDR2 is FQNEAQ. The DNA of the CDR3 is TGTGCCAGCAGCTTCACTCTAGCGGGGAGGGAGACCCAGTACTTC. Its protein product is CASSFTLAGRETQYF.

At least ten counts were recorded for this clonotype. The chain is built from TRBV19 and TRBJ2-1, with 8 nucleotides matching TRBD2. Losses at the gene ends were 6 bases for V and 3 bases for J; bases not matched to a gene: 4. Germline V gene lookup returns CDR1 LNHDA and CDR2 SQIVND (reference sequence). The CDR3 consists of 14 residues. DNA of the CDR3: TGTGCCAGTAGAACTAGCGGAAGCTACAATGAGCAGTTCTTC. It is translated as CASRTSGSYNEQFF.

This clonotype showed up many times. The chain joins TRBV20-1 to TRBJ2-7; 11 bases align to TRBD2. Trimming at V came to 2 bases and at J to 6 bases, leaving 12 bases not matched to a gene. The CDR3 sequence is 16 residues long. Germline loops: CDR1 DFQATT, CDR2 SNEGSKA (reference sequence). The CDR3 region has the DNA TGCAGTGCTAGACCCCCAGGGCTAGCGGGAGGAGGCGAGCAGTACTTC. Protein: CSARPPGLAGGGEQYF.

In this sample, this clonotype turned up many times. The gene calls are TRBV6-5 and TRBJ1-2, with D uncertain. This CDR3 comprises 15 residues. The ends were cut back, 2 bases at V and 4 bases at J, with 14 bases in the middle. Germline values: CDR1 MNHEY, CDR2 SVGAGI. The CDR3 sequence: CASSYTPGLSYGYTF. CDR3 nucleotides: TGTGCCAGCAGTTACACGCCCGGGCTCAGCTATGGCTACACCTTC.

In its sample, this clonotype was seen many times. The chain has TRBV10-3 and TRBJ2-5, with TRBD2 identical over 7 bases. This CDR3 comprises 12 residues. The V gene end was trimmed by 10 bases and the J gene end by 2 bases; junction bases not matched to a gene: 4. Germline loops: CDR1 ENHRY, CDR2 SYGVKD. The chain's CDR3 is CATRTRQETQYF. The DNA of the CDR3 is TGTGCCACGCGGACTAGGCAAGAGACCCAGTACTTC.

Remarks on this clonotype: A single base separates this from a much larger clone, so it may be a read error. This chain uses TRBV7-2 with TRBJ1-4; D might be TRBD1 (6 bases). The germline V gene has CDR1 SGHTA and CDR2 FQGNSA. Between the trimmed V and J ends, which lost 4 bases and 4 bases, there was a span of 13 bases. This CDR3 spans 15 amino acids. CDR3 residues: CASSYQGICNEKLFF. The DNA for the CDR3 is TGTGCCAGCAGCTACCAGGGGATTTGTAATGAAAAACTGTTTTTT.